This T cell receptor beta chain comes out of a study of blood T cell repertoires in COVID-19. The overall study: Samples taken during acute and convalescent COVID-19 were collected in the United States, Italy and Spain.

CDR1 and CDR2 (germline): SGHVS, FNYEAQ. The CDR3 spans 14 residues. The V and J ends lost 5 bases and 0 bases respectively, with 11 bases between them. Original handling: For nucleated cells, counts were estimated from reference gene primer amplification. Produced via immunoSEQ multiplex PCR; TCRdb's table is partial and in-frame only. That table supplies the V and J calls and clone size; D and trimming were determined from the DNA. The profile covers about 110,000 clones, with 75% to 85% appearing a single time and roughly 7.9% taken by the ten largest. The TCR sequence derives from a woman older than 75 with active or convalescent COVID-19. Sequenced sample: peripheral blood. The V and J genes are TRBV7-6 and TRBJ2-7, with D hard to call. CDR3 region: CASSPSRSSYEQYF. CDR3 DNA sequence: TGTGCCAGCAGCCCCTCACGGTCCTCCTACGAGCAGTACTTC.